This T cell receptor (beta chain) was profiled in a study of T-cell memory formation after mild COVID-19. About the study: Largely donor-specific sequence clusters came from two donors.

Study results and caveats: That cross-reactive memory joined was suggested by some responding clones appearing in pre-infection memory. CD8+ contracting clones occupied EMRA, while CD4+ ones occupied mainly CM and EM.

The CDR3 consists of 11 residues. V gave up 4 bases and J gave up 2 bases, with 5 bases separating them. Germline V lookup: CDR1 SQVTM, CDR2 ANQGSEA. Concerning this clonotype itself: No antigen is known for it.

After 5'RACE with constant-segment primers, TCR alpha and TCR beta cDNA libraries carrying sample barcodes and UMIs were obtained. A single record per CDR3 protein comes from TCRdb applying MiXCR to the 5' RACE reads. The sample lists roughly 250,000 distinct CDR3 sequences; about a sixth were seen once. The sequenced sample consisted of PBMCs or a T cell subset sorted from them (not recorded which). The source of this sequence is a young man who had mild COVID-19 (a few samples of this study predate the infection). Cell type and time point are not known. The chain carries TRBV29-1 and TRBJ1-1; no definite D call. This CDR3 is CSVVRNTEAFF. DNA of the CDR3: TGCAGCGTTGTAAGAAACACTGAAGCTTTCTTT.